A single TCR beta chain is shown here with its context. The entry originates in a study of blood T cell repertoires in COVID-19. Across the whole study: From the United States, Italy and Spain came samples of acute and convalescent COVID-19. Sample material is recorded as cDNA or gDNA derived from T cells, B-cell-depleted T cells, or PBMCs.

The germline CDR1 and CDR2 sequences are KGHSH and LQKENI. This CDR3 has 14 amino acids. V lost 0 bases and J 6 bases, leaving 9 bases between the germline ends. In the source study's methods: From reference gene primer amplification, estimates of nucleated cell counts were derived. This table comes from immunoSEQ multiplex PCR, and its TCRdb copy is limited to in-frame clones, with some not included. The D gene and trimming were derived from the DNA, and the V and J assignments and clone size from that table. Here the sample spans tens of thousands of clones, around 80% being singletons. The receptor comes from a human donor in a cohort sampled during active COVID-19. Material: peripheral blood. The rearrangement joins TRBV18 to TRBJ1-5; D ambiguous. This CDR3 reads CASSPPETRQPQHF. The CDR3 DNA follows: TGTGCCAGCTCACCACCGGAGACTCGTCAGCCCCAGCATTTT.